The clone carrying this TCR beta chain was observed a handful of times. Molecular barcoding with unique molecular identifiers was used for the TCRbeta library. MiXCR, run by TCRdb on the PCR reads, gives a single entry per CDR3 protein. The top ten hold approximately 1% of the sample, which has hundreds of thousands of distinct CDR3 sequences, 15% to 20% seen once. CDR3 length: 14 residues. The V gene end was trimmed by 3 bases and the J gene end by 1 base; junction bases not matched to a gene: 0. Germline assignment: CDR1 MRHNA and CDR2 SNTAGT. This sample is part of a study of T-cell reconstitution after alpha-beta-depleted transplantation in children.

Sample: PBMCs from the stem cell graft donor, taken from the stem cell graft. This TCR derives from a human donor who donated a stem cell graft to a child with acute myeloid leukemia. This rearrangement joins TRBV6-4 to TRBJ2-3; 8 bases match TRBD2. CDR3 nucleotide sequence: TGTGCCAGCAGTGAGACTAGCGGCACAGATACGCAGTATTTT. Translating gives CASSETSGTDTQYF.